These 20 T cell receptor beta chains share one sample of origin, sequenced in a study of T-cell reconstitution after alpha-beta-depleted transplantation in children. Preparation of the TCRbeta library involved a method that used unique molecular identifiers. TCRdb used MiXCR to reprocess the PCR reads, holding one entry per CDR3 protein. The sample holds around 200,000 distinct CDR3 sequences, around 9.2% seen once. The sequences come from PBMCs, mostly from graft donor cells, collected 360 days after TCRalphabeta/CD19-depleted stem cell transplant. These receptors came from a male patient aged 2 to 9 who had a stem cell transplant for acute myeloid leukemia, so the T cells may come from the graft donor.

The V call is TRBV7-2, the J call TRBJ2-1, with no clear D. Germline V CDR1 and CDR2: SGHTA, FQGNSA. V lost 1 base, J lost 2 bases, and 12 bases lay in between. The CDR3 runs to 16 residues. CDR3 amino acids: CASSLGPGGAYNEQFF. CDR3 nucleotides: TGTGCCAGCAGCTTAGGCCCCGGTGGCGCCTACAATGAGCAGTTCTTC.

Only a few counts were recorded for this clonotype. The chain links TRBV7-9 to TRBJ2-5; D tentatively fits TRBD1 or TRBD2 (6 bases each). The germline V gene has CDR1 SEHNR and CDR2 FQNEAQ (reference sequence). V lost 3 bases, J lost 5 bases, and 10 bases lay in between. This CDR3 is built from 13 residues. Here the CDR3 reads CASSLTRGETQYF. DNA of the CDR3: TGTGCCAGCAGCTTGACTAGGGGGGAGACCCAGTACTTC.

CDR3 residues: CASSLGVSYEQYF. The DNA for the CDR3 is TGTGCCAGCAGCTTAGGTGTCAGCTACGAGCAGTACTTC. The chain couples TRBV7-2 to TRBJ2-7; D gene unclear. CDR3 length: 13 amino acids. Germline CDR1 SGHTA, CDR2 FQGNSA. The V gene lost 1 base and the J gene lost 3 bases, with 7 bases spanning the gap.

The chain employs TRBV2 and TRBJ2-2; D possibly uses TRBD1 or TRBD2 (5 bases each). Per the germline V gene, CDR1 is SNHLY and CDR2 is FYNNEI. The CDR3 consists of 14 residues. V was trimmed by 5 bases and J by 5 bases, leaving 12 bases between them. CDR3 nucleotides: TGTGCCAGCAGTACCGGGACCGGGACCGGGGAGCTGTTTTTT. It yields the protein CASSTGTGTGELFF.

This chain joins TRBV7-8 and TRBJ2-5; 10 positions match TRBD1. The germline CDR1 and CDR2 sequences are SGHVS and FQNEAQ. The CDR3 runs 16 residues. V shed 3 bases and J 5 bases; nucleotides not matched to a gene: 9. The CDR3 loop is CASSLKMGQGWETQYF. In nucleotides, the CDR3 is TGTGCCAGCAGCTTGAAAATGGGACAGGGGTGGGAGACCCAGTACTTC.

The sample holds a few counts of this clonotype. The chain couples TRBV3-1 to TRBJ2-3; the match to TRBD1 covers 10 bases. Trimming took 4 bases from V and 1 from J; bases not matched to a gene: 2. The V gene's germline CDR1 is LGHDT and CDR2 YNNKEL (reference sequence). CDR3 length: 15 amino acids. The CDR3 DNA is TGTGCCAGCAGCCCCGGGACAGGGGGCACAGATACGCAGTATTTT. Translation gives CASSPGTGGTDTQYF.

This clonotype was observed a few times. This rearrangement joins TRBV25-1 to TRBJ2-7; 9 nucleotides line up with TRBD1. The CDR3 consists of 15 residues. The ends lost 5 bases at V and 4 bases at J; junction bases unmatched: 9. Germline V gene lookup returns CDR1 MGHDK and CDR2 SYGVNS. In DNA form, the CDR3 reads TGTGCCAGCAGTATACCGGGACAGGGATCTTACGAGCAGTACTTC. It specifies CASSIPGQGSYEQYF.

V usage is TRBV4-2 and J usage is TRBJ2-1; D remains ambiguous. The CDR3 spans 16 residues. Germline assignment: CDR1 LGHNA and CDR2 YNFKEQ. V was pared by 1 base and J by 3 bases, with 13 bases between. CDR3 nucleotides: TGTGCCAGCAGCCAAGGGTCCCCAAAGATCTACAATGAGCAGTTCTTC. Encoded protein: CASSQGSPKIYNEQFF.

V is TRBV5-1 and J is TRBJ1-2; unclear D gene. This CDR3 is 14 amino acids long. CDR1 SGHRS and CDR2 YFSETQ come from the germline V gene. Trimming removed 9 bases from V and 4 bases from J, with 19 bases in between. The CDR3 spells CATAPGVWAYGYTF. For the CDR3, the DNA is TGCGCCACCGCCCCCGGGGTATGGGCCTATGGCTACACCTTC. The whole variable domain, filled in from reference TRBV5-1 and TRBJ1-2, reads KAGVTQTPRYLIKTRGQQVTLSCSPISGHRSVSWYQQTPGQGLQFLFEYFSETQRNKGNFPGRFSGRQFSNSRSEMNVSTLELGDSALYLCATAPGVWAYGYTFGSGTRLTVV.

The chain carries TRBV5-6 and TRBJ2-1, with TRBD2 identical over 14 bases. The V gene's germline CDR1 is SGHDT and CDR2 YYEEEE. The CDR3 has 19 residues. The J segment lost 2 bases and the V segment lost 4 bases, leaving 11 bases of the junction unmatched. CDR3 in amino acids: CASSRRPGLAGVPYNEQFF. CDR3 coding DNA: TGTGCCAGCAGCCGACGGCCGGGACTAGCGGGAGTTCCCTACAATGAGCAGTTCTTC.

This clonotype appeared many times. This rearrangement joins TRBV21-1 to TRBJ2-2; TRBD1 is the table's D call and was not checked against the DNA. TRBV21-1 is tagged as a pseudogene. CDR3 size: 15 residues. The CDR3 DNA sequence: TGTGCCAGCAGCATAAGACAGGGCTGGACCGGGGAGCTGTTTTTT. Protein sequence: CASSIRQGWTGELFF.

This clonotype was seen more than once but under ten times. This chain links TRBV10-3 with TRBJ2-2; no clear D gene. Germline loops: CDR1 ENHRY, CDR2 SYGVKD. Trimming left V 5 bases short and J 3 bases short, with 16 bases between. The CDR3 is made up of 16 amino acids. The CDR3: CAISTLVTFDTGELFF. The CDR3 nucleotides are TGTGCCATCAGTACCCTGGTAACGTTCGACACCGGGGAGCTGTTTTTT.

The rearrangement links TRBV6-1 to TRBJ1-5; TRBD1 matches at 8 bases. The ends lost 5 bases at V and 0 bases at J; junction bases unmatched: 9. Per the germline V gene, CDR1 is MNHNS and CDR2 is SASEGT. This CDR3 has 17 amino acids. The chain's CDR3 is CASSQTGTGLSNQPQHF. DNA of the CDR3: TGTGCCAGCAGTCAAACCGGGACAGGCCTTAGCAATCAGCCCCAGCATTTT.

This clonotype occurred many times. The chain joins TRBV29-1 to TRBJ1-1, with D tentatively TRBD1 (5 bases). This CDR3 contains 12 residues. V lost 4 bases and J 3 bases, leaving 9 bases between the germline ends. From germline, CDR1 is SQVTM and CDR2 ANQGSEA. Written as DNA, the CDR3 is TGCAGCGTTGCCAGGGTTGACACTGAAGCTTTCTTT. Its translation is CSVARVDTEAFF. Combining the CDR3 with reference TRBV29-1 and TRBJ1-1 gives the whole variable domain SAVISQKPSRDICQRGTSLTIQCQVDSQVTMMFWYRQQPGQSLTLIATANQGSEATYESGFVIDKFPISRPNLTFSTLTVSNMSPEDSSIYLCSVARVDTEAFFGQGTRLTVV.

The chain employs TRBV7-9 and TRBJ2-4; no definite D call. There are 15 residues in the CDR3. CDR1 is SEHNR and CDR2 is FQNEAQ in the germline V gene (reference sequence). V gave up 0 bases and J gave up 5 bases, with 11 bases separating them. CDR3 coding DNA: TGTGCCAGCAGCTTAGCGGAACGGTGGCAAAACATTCAGTACTTC. Residues: CASSLAERWQNIQYF.

This rearrangement joins TRBV20-1 to TRBJ2-5; D uncertain. The CDR3 extends over 13 amino acids. V was pared by 7 bases and J by 6 bases, with 18 bases between. Germline loops: CDR1 DFQATT, CDR2 SNEGSKA (reference sequence). CDR3 bases: TGCAGTGTCACCCAAGCGCTCTCGCAGACCCAGTACTTC. Translation: CSVTQALSQTQYF.

This clonotype showed up just a few times. The chain has TRBV29-1 and TRBJ2-4, with D unresolved. V was cut by 5 bases and J by 11 bases, with 16 bases left in between. Per germline, CDR1 SQVTM and CDR2 ANQGSEA. This CDR3 is built from 12 residues. CDR3 loop: CSVRARMQLQYF. The CDR3 DNA reads as TGCAGCGTTAGAGCTCGGATGCAGCTTCAGTACTTC. The variable domain in full, with the rest retrieved from reference TRBV29-1 and TRBJ2-4, is SAVISQKPSRDICQRGTSLTIQCQVDSQVTMMFWYRQQPGQSLTLIATANQGSEATYESGFVIDKFPISRPNLTFSTLTVSNMSPEDSSIYLCSVRARMQLQYFGAGTRLSVL.

This clonotype appeared a few times. The rearrangement uses TRBV11-1 and TRBJ1-2; 7 bases match TRBD1. With 0 bases clipped from V and 4 bases from J, the junction kept 14 bases outside the gene matches. Germline V gene data show CDR1 as SGHAT and CDR2 as FQDESV (reference sequence). CDR3 size: 18 residues. This CDR3 is CASSLAGGTYRDSYGYTF. The CDR3 coding sequence is TGTGCCAGCAGCTTAGCGGGGGGAACGTACCGGGACAGCTATGGCTACACCTTC.

The chain recombines TRBV7-2 with TRBJ1-5; D is possibly TRBD1 (6 bases). Trimming took off 5 bases at V and 2 bases at J, with 16 bases between the two ends. The germline V gene encodes CDR1 SGHTA and CDR2 FQGNSA. The CDR3 loop spans 16 amino acids. The CDR3 sequence is CASSPRRTEGNQPQHF. The CDR3 bases are TGTGCCAGCAGCCCGAGACGGACAGAGGGCAATCAGCCCCAGCATTTT.

The chain couples TRBV5-1 to TRBJ2-3; D is uncertain. Trimming removed 0 bases from V and 6 bases from J, with 20 bases in between. CDR1 and CDR2 from the germline V gene are SGHRS and YFSETQ. This CDR3 is 17 amino acids long. This chain's CDR3 is CASSLEGNQGVVDTQYF. DNA for the CDR3: TGCGCCAGCAGCTTGGAGGGCAACCAAGGAGTTGTCGATACGCAGTATTTT.